This is a list of T cell receptor beta chains from one sample in a study of somatic mutations in cytotoxic T cells in rheumatoid arthritis. Using immunoSEQ multiplex PCR, the repertoire was profiled, and TCRdb retains in-frame clones only, with some absent. In the table there are about 5,500 clones, around four fifths of which are singletons. The sequenced sample consisted of CD8+ T cells sorted from blood. These receptors were collected from a woman aged 45-60 years with rheumatoid arthritis. Both conserved end residues are part of each CDR3. A D gene is named only where the DNA matches it firmly. Only some rows state a clone size, as once, few, many or a class for expanded clones.

TRBD2,NA,TRBV27,TRBJ2-1,CASRPIVSSGGGYEQFF,TGTGCCAGCAGGCCGATCGTGTCTAGCGGGGGTGGCTATGAGCAGTTCTTC
NA,NA,TRBV6-5,TRBJ2-2,CASSRREAGELFF,TGTGCCAGCAGCAGAAGAGAGGCCGGGGAGCTGTTTTTT
NA,NA,TRBV7-6,TRBJ2-7,CASSLGDIYEQYF,TGTGCCAGCAGCTTAGGAGACATCTACGAGCAGTACTTC
NA,NA,TRBV19,TRBJ2-7,CASSNPGYEQYF,TGTGCCAGTAGTAACCCAGGGTACGAGCAGTACTTC
NA,once,TRBV6-5,TRBJ2-7,CASSYSQGRTYEQYF,TGTGCCAGCAGTTACTCCCAGGGGCGGACCTACGAGCAGTACTTC
NA,NA,TRBV27,TRBJ1-2,CASSSNPGHYGYTF,TGTGCCAGCAGTTCCAACCCCGGTCACTATGGCTACACCTTC
NA,NA,TRBV27,TRBJ2-1,CASSLEVVRAYNEQFF,TGTGCCAGCAGTTTAGAGGTTGTCAGGGCTTACAATGAGCAGTTCTTC
TRBD1,NA,TRBV28,TRBJ1-2,CASSRPGGTGGMGYGYTF,TGTGCCAGCAGTCGGCCGGGGGGGACAGGGGGAATGGGCTATGGCTACACCTTC
NA,NA,TRBV6-1,TRBJ1-3,CASSEAAGNTIYF,TGTGCCAGCAGTGAGGCGGCCGGAAACACCATATATTTT
NA,NA,TRBV27,TRBJ2-1,CASSFGGTDYNEQFF,TGTGCCAGCAGCTTTGGGGGGACAGACTACAATGAGCAGTTCTTC
NA,NA,TRBV2,TRBJ2-5,CATGRDGETQYF,TGTGCGACGGGGCGGGACGGGGAGACCCAGTACTTC
TRBD2,NA,TRBV5-1,TRBJ2-2,CASSLGTSGRAFGELFF,TGCGCCAGCAGCTTAGGGACTAGCGGGAGGGCCTTCGGGGAGCTGTTTTTT
NA,NA,TRBV7-2,TRBJ2-7,CASSPGAYEQYF,TGTGCCAGCAGCCCAGGGGCCTACGAGCAGTACTTC
NA,few,TRBV4-1,TRBJ2-7,CASSQGHSSYEQYF,TGCGCCAGCAGCCAAGGCCACAGCTCCTACGAGCAGTACTTC
TRBD1,NA,TRBV6-1,TRBJ2-7,CASSEVSQGAAYEQYF,TGTGCCAGCAGTGAAGTGAGCCAGGGGGCGGCCTACGAGCAGTACTTC
TRBD1,NA,TRBV6-6,TRBJ2-3,CASSPRGQGGSDTQYF,TGTGCCAGCAGTCCACGAGGACAGGGTGGTTCAGATACGCAGTATTTT
TRBD1,few,TRBV28,TRBJ1-2,CASSLVGTGNYYGYTF,TGTGCCAGCAGTTTAGTAGGGACAGGGAACTACTATGGCTACACCTTC
NA,once,TRBV5-6,TRBJ2-1,CASSLQVNEQFF,TGTGCCAGCAGCTTACAGGTCAATGAGCAGTTCTTC
TRBD1,NA,TRBV27,TRBJ1-6,CASSLLTGGDSPLHF,TGTGCCAGCAGTTTACTGACAGGGGGGGATTCACCCCTCCACTTT
NA,once,TRBV7-9,TRBJ1-3,CASRGLRDTISGNTIYF,TGTGCCAGCAGAGGCCTCCGGGACACTATCTCTGGAAACACCATATATTTT
NA,NA,TRBV29-1,TRBJ2-7,CSGGDYYEQYF,TGCAGTGGCGGGGATTATTACGAGCAGTACTTC
TRBD2,NA,TRBV10-1,TRBJ2-1,CASRAGLAGGYNEQFF,TGCGCCAGCAGAGCCGGACTAGCGGGGGGGTACAATGAGCAGTTCTTC
NA,NA,TRBV9,TRBJ2-1,CASSLDNEQFF,TGTGCCAGCAGCCTCGACAATGAGCAGTTCTTC
TRBD2,NA,TRBV6-1,TRBJ2-1,CASSDLTGTSAYNEQFF,TGTGCCAGCAGTGACCTAACCGGGACTAGCGCCTACAATGAGCAGTTCTTC
NA,NA,TRBV7-9,TRBJ2-3,CASSLVSAPASTDTQYF,TGTGCCAGCAGCTTAGTGTCCGCGCCCGCTAGCACAGATACGCAGTATTTT
NA,NA,TRBV9,TRBJ2-3,CASSREGQDTDTQYF,TGTGCCAGCAGCCGAGAGGGCCAGGACACAGATACGCAGTATTTT
TRBD2,NA,TRBV30,TRBJ2-7,CAWSGASGSSYEQYF,TGTGCCTGGAGTGGAGCCAGCGGGAGCTCCTACGAGCAGTACTTC
NA,NA,TRBV6-4,TRBJ2-7,CASSDGTDSYEQYF,TGTGCCAGCAGTGACGGAACAGACTCCTACGAGCAGTACTTC
NA,NA,TRBV28,TRBJ2-1,CASRLPGAGEQFF,TGTGCCAGCAGACTTCCAGGGGCAGGTGAGCAGTTCTTC
TRBD2,NA,TRBV9,TRBJ2-2,CASSASGSLTGELFF,TGTGCCAGCAGCGCTAGCGGGAGTCTAACCGGGGAGCTGTTTTTT
NA,once,TRBV27,TRBJ2-1,CASSFYDNEQFF,TGTGCCAGCAGTTTTTATGACAATGAGCAGTTCTTC
TRBD1,once,TRBV27,TRBJ2-5,CASSRDRTGEETQYF,TGTGCCAGCAGTCGGGACAGGACAGGGGAAGAGACCCAGTACTTC
TRBD1,NA,TRBV27,TRBJ1-2,CASSFDRGGGYTF,TGTGCCAGCAGTTTTGACAGGGGAGGAGGCTACACCTTC
NA,NA,TRBV7-9,TRBJ1-3,CASSLGRGTRNTIYF,TGTGCCAGCAGCTTAGGCCGGGGGACTAGAAACACCATATATTTT
TRBD1,few,TRBV10-3,TRBJ1-4,CASGGTATTNEKLFF,TGTGCCAGCGGGGGGACAGCTACAACTAATGAAAAACTGTTTTTT
NA,once,TRBV2,TRBJ1-1,CARTGGTEAFF,TGTGCCAGGACGGGGGGTACTGAAGCTTTCTTT
NA,once,TRBV27,TRBJ2-5,CASSPYRALNQETQYF,TGTGCCAGCAGTCCGTACAGGGCATTGAACCAAGAGACCCAGTACTTC
TRBD1,NA,TRBV7-6,TRBJ2-2,CASSFWTGGSGNTGELFF,TGTGCCAGCAGCTTTTGGACAGGGGGTAGCGGGAACACCGGGGAGCTGTTTTTT
NA,NA,TRBV27,TRBJ2-3,CASSLLVHSGTDTQYF,TGTGCCAGCAGTTTATTAGTCCACTCGGGCACAGATACGCAGTATTTT
NA,medium-sized,TRBV10-1,TRBJ2-7,CASSEGIAAYEQYF,TGCGCCAGCAGTGAGGGAATAGCAGCCTACGAGCAGTACTTC
NA,NA,TRBV6-6,TRBJ2-5,CASRTTKDWTGETQYF,TGTGCCAGCAGAACGACCAAAGATTGGACGGGGGAGACCCAGTACTTC
NA,NA,TRBV6-4,TRBJ2-3,CASSEDSVSTDTQYF,TGTGCCAGCAGTGAGGATAGCGTGTCCACAGATACGCAGTATTTT
NA,NA,TRBV28,TRBJ2-6,CASRTISDSPGANVLTF,TGTGCCAGCAGGACAATATCGGACAGTCCTGGGGCCAACGTCCTGACTTTC
TRBD1,NA,TRBV27,TRBJ1-1,CASSLDRGSSEAFF,TGTGCCAGCAGTTTAGACAGGGGCTCATCTGAAGCTTTCTTT
NA,few,TRBV6-5,TRBJ1-5,CASSYAASNQPQHF,TGTGCCAGCAGTTACGCGGCTAGCAATCAGCCCCAGCATTTT
NA,NA,TRBV6-5,TRBJ2-1,CASSGEGTLDNEQFF,TGTGCCAGCAGTGGAGAAGGGACTCTCGACAATGAGCAGTTCTTC
NA,NA,TRBV19,TRBJ1-1,CASSMVVDNRGITEAFF,TGTGCCAGTAGTATGGTAGTCGACAACCGGGGAATAACTGAAGCTTTCTTT
TRBD1,NA,TRBV11-3,TRBJ1-1,CASSSDRGANEAFF,TGTGCCAGCAGCTCTGACAGGGGGGCGAATGAAGCTTTCTTT
TRBD1,NA,TRBV2,TRBJ2-7,CASSPGQASYEQYF,TGTGCCAGCAGCCCGGGACAGGCCTCCTACGAGCAGTACTTC
TRBD1,NA,TRBV29-1,TRBJ2-2,CSVTGGTNTGELFF,TGCAGCGTGACAGGGGGAACGAACACCGGGGAGCTGTTTTTT
NA,NA,TRBV30,TRBJ1-5,CAWGGQSNQPQHF,TGTGCCTGGGGAGGACAGTCTAATCAGCCCCAGCATTTT
TRBD1,NA,TRBV4-1,TRBJ1-1,CASSHQGAPNTEAFF,TGCGCCAGCAGCCACCAGGGGGCCCCTAACACTGAAGCTTTCTTT
NA,NA,TRBV29-1,TRBJ2-7,CSVSVDRVLSSYEQYF,TGCAGCGTTAGCGTAGACAGAGTCCTAAGCTCCTACGAGCAGTACTTC
TRBD1,once,TRBV28,TRBJ2-5,CASSSGTGAQETQYF,TGTGCCAGCAGTTCCGGGACAGGGGCACAAGAGACCCAGTACTTC
TRBD1,NA,TRBV19,TRBJ1-4,CASSGFGDSSNEKLFF,TGTGCCAGTAGTGGATTCGGGGACAGCTCTAATGAAAAACTGTTTTTT
NA,NA,TRBV15,TRBJ2-2,CATSSLGELFF,TGTGCCACCAGCAGCTTGGGGGAGCTGTTTTTT
NA,NA,TRBV2,TRBJ1-1,CATSRGGGTEAFF,TGTGCCACCTCTCGGGGGGGAGGGACTGAAGCTTTCTTT
NA,NA,TRBV7-8,TRBJ2-1,CASSLGGLSEQFF,TGTGCCAGCAGCTTAGGGGGGCTAAGTGAGCAGTTCTTC
NA,few,TRBV10-2,TRBJ2-1,CASSGLREQFF,TGCGCCAGCAGTGGTCTCCGTGAGCAGTTCTTC
TRBD1,NA,TRBV9,TRBJ2-1,CASSDGTAINEQFF,TGTGCCAGCAGCGACGGGACAGCAATCAATGAGCAGTTCTTC